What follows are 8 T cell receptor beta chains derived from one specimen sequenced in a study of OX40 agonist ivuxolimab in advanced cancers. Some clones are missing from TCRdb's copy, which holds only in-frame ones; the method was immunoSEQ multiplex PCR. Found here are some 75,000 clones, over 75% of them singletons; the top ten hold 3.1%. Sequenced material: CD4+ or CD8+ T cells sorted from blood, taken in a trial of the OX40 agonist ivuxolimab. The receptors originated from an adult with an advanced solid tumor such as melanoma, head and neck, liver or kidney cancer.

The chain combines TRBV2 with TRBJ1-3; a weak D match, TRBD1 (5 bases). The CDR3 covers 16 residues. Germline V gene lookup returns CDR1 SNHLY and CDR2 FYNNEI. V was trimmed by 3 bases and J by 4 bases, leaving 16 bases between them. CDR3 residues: CASSERTFRVGNTIYF. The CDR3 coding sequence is TGTGCCAGCAGTGAGCGGACGTTCAGGGTAGGAAACACCATATATTTT. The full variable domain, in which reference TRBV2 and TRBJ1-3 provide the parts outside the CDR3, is EPEVTQTPSHQVTQMGQEVILRCVPISNHLYFYWYRQILGQKVEFLVSFYNNEISEKSEIFDDQFSVERPDGSNFTLKIRSTKLEDSAMYFCASSERTFRVGNTIYFGEGSWLTVV.

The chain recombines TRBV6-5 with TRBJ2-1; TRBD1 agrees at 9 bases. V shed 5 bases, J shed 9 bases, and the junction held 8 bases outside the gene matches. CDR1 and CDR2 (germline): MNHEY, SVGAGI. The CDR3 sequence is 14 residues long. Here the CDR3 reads CASSRGQGEGEQFF. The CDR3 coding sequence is TGTGCCAGCAGTCGGGGACAGGGAGAGGGTGAGCAGTTCTTC.

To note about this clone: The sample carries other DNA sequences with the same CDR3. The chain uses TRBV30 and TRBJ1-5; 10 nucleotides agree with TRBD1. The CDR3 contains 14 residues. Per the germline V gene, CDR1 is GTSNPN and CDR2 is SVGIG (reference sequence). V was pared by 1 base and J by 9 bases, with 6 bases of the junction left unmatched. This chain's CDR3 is CAWSGDRGLRPQHF. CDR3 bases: TGTGCCTGGAGTGGAGACAGGGGGCTGAGGCCCCAGCATTTT.

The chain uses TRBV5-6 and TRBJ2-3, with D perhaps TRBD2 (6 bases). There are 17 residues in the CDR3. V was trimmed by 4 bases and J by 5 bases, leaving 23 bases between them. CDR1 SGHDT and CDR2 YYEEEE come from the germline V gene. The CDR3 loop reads CASSLGTLSGTIDTQYF. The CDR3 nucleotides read TGTGCCAGCAGCCTGGGGACTCTAAGTGGTACAATAGATACGCAGTATTTT.

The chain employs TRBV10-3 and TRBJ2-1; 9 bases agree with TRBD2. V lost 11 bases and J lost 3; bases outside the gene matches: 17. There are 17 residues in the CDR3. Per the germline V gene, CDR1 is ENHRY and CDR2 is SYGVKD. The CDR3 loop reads CAPSVVTSGLVYNEQFF. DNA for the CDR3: TGTGCCCCCTCGGTTGTTACTAGCGGGTTAGTCTACAATGAGCAGTTCTTC.

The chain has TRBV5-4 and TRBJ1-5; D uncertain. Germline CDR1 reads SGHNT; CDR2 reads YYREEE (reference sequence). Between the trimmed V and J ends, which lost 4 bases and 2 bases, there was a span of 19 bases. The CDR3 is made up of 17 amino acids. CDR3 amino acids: CASSQDGVEWGNQPQHF. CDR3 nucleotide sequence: TGTGCCAGCAGCCAAGATGGGGTGGAGTGGGGCAATCAGCCCCAGCATTTT.

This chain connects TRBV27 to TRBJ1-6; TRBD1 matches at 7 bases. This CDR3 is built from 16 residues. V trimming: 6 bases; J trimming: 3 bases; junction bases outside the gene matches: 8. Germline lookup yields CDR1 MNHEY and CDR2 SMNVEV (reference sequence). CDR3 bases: TGTGCCAGCAGGCCGTTTAGGGACAGCTATAATTCACCCCTCCACTTT. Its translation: CASRPFRDSYNSPLHF.

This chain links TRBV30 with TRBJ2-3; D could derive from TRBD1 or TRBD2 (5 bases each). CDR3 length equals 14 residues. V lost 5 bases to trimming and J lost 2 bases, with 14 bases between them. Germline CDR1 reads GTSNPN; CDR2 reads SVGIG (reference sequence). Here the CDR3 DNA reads TGTGCCTGGGAACCGGGACCTTACACAGATACGCAGTATTTT. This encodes CAWEPGPYTDTQYF.